These T cell receptor beta chains were read from a single sample in a study of shared clonotypes between healthy human individuals. Clones were sequenced by immunoSEQ multiplex PCR, and TCRdb holds only the in-frame ones, with some missing. This table has about 320,000 clones, around 86% appearing once. The sample was memory CD8+ T cells sorted from blood. The receptor source for this set is a man aged 18 to 30 in good health. Each CDR3 is given with its conserved first and last residue. Each record gives: clone size, D gene, V gene, J gene, CDR3 DNA, CDR3 protein. D genes are given only for firm matches. Part of the rows lack a size; the others show once, few, many or a class for expanded clones.

clone size: .; D gene: .; V gene: TRBV28; J gene: TRBJ1-1; CDR3 DNA: TGTGCCAGCAGTTTATCTGGGCGGAGGACTGAAGCTTTCTTT; CDR3 protein: CASSLSGRRTEAFF
clone size: once; D gene: .; V gene: TRBV7-6; J gene: TRBJ2-3; CDR3 DNA: TGTGCCAGCAGCTCCAATCTAGCTGAAGATACGCAGTATTTT; CDR3 protein: CASSSNLAEDTQYF
clone size: .; D gene: .; V gene: TRBV7-9; J gene: TRBJ1-6; CDR3 DNA: TGTGCCAGCAGCTTAATAGCAGGGCTTAATTCACCCCTCCACTTT; CDR3 protein: CASSLIAGLNSPLHF
clone size: .; D gene: TRBD1; V gene: TRBV6-5; J gene: TRBJ2-5; CDR3 DNA: TGTGCCAGCAGTCTCCGGGACAGGGAGAAGGAGACCCAGTACTTC; CDR3 protein: CASSLRDREKETQYF
clone size: .; D gene: .; V gene: TRBV6-6; J gene: TRBJ2-1; CDR3 DNA: TGTGCCAGCAGAGTGGACAGAAACAACAATGAGCAGTTCTTC; CDR3 protein: CASRVDRNNNEQFF
clone size: .; D gene: .; V gene: TRBV7-2; J gene: TRBJ1-1; CDR3 DNA: TGTGCCAGCAGCTTAGCTTTTCAGAACACTGAAGCTTTCTTT; CDR3 protein: CASSLAFQNTEAFF
clone size: .; D gene: .; V gene: TRBV11-2; J gene: TRBJ1-1; CDR3 DNA: TGTGCCAGCAGCGGGACGACAGGGAACACTGAAGCTTTCTTT; CDR3 protein: CASSGTTGNTEAFF
clone size: .; D gene: TRBD1; V gene: TRBV2; J gene: TRBJ2-5; CDR3 DNA: TGTGCCAGCAGAGGGGGCGGCCTAGAGACCCAGTACTTC; CDR3 protein: CASRGGGLETQYF
clone size: .; D gene: .; V gene: TRBV11-2; J gene: TRBJ2-1; CDR3 DNA: TGTGCCAGCAGCTTAGATCTGGAGGACAGCTCCTACAATGAGCAGTTCTTC; CDR3 protein: CASSLDLEDSSYNEQFF
clone size: .; D gene: .; V gene: TRBV4-1; J gene: TRBJ1-2; CDR3 DNA: TGCGCCAGCAGCCAAGAATCGGGACCCGCGAGCTATGGCTACACCTTC; CDR3 protein: CASSQESGPASYGYTF
clone size: .; D gene: .; V gene: TRBV9; J gene: TRBJ2-7; CDR3 DNA: TGTGCCAGCAGCCCTGGGGGTTTAAACGAGCAGTACTTC; CDR3 protein: CASSPGGLNEQYF
clone size: .; D gene: .; V gene: TRBV6-6; J gene: TRBJ2-7; CDR3 DNA: TGTGCCAGCAGTTACCGGCCCAGCTCCTACGAGCAGTACTTC; CDR3 protein: CASSYRPSSYEQYF
clone size: .; D gene: .; V gene: TRBV27; J gene: TRBJ2-7; CDR3 DNA: TGTGCCAGCAGTTTAGATGCAGGGTTGGGGGAGCAGTACTTC; CDR3 protein: CASSLDAGLGEQYF
clone size: .; D gene: .; V gene: TRBV27; J gene: TRBJ2-6; CDR3 DNA: TGTGCCAGTTGTAACTCTGGGGCCAACGTCCTGACTTTC; CDR3 protein: CASCNSGANVLTF
clone size: .; D gene: TRBD1; V gene: TRBV10-3; J gene: TRBJ2-2; CDR3 DNA: TGTGCCATCAGCCTGGACAGGGGGGACACCGGGGAGCTGTTTTTT; CDR3 protein: CAISLDRGDTGELFF
clone size: .; D gene: .; V gene: TRBV19; J gene: TRBJ1-1; CDR3 DNA: TGTGCCAGTAGTATCGAGAGCACTGAAGCTTTCTTT; CDR3 protein: CASSIESTEAFF
clone size: .; D gene: .; V gene: TRBV11-2; J gene: TRBJ2-1; CDR3 DNA: TGTGCCAGCAGCTTGTCGGGGGAGTACGGGAATGAGCAGTTCTTC; CDR3 protein: CASSLSGEYGNEQFF
clone size: .; D gene: TRBD2; V gene: TRBV7-8; J gene: TRBJ2-1; CDR3 DNA: TGTGCCAGCAGCTTGGGAGGGGTCTACAATGAGCAGTTCTTC; CDR3 protein: CASSLGGVYNEQFF
clone size: once; D gene: TRBD1; V gene: TRBV13; J gene: TRBJ1-3; CDR3 DNA: TGTGCCAGCAGTACAGGGGTCGATAACTCTGGAAACACCATATATTTT; CDR3 protein: CASSTGVDNSGNTIYF
clone size: .; D gene: .; V gene: TRBV4-1; J gene: TRBJ2-3; CDR3 DNA: TGCGCCAGCAGCCAAGAGGGCCTGGCAGGAGACGACACAGATACGCAGTATTTT; CDR3 protein: CASSQEGLAGDDTDTQYF
clone size: .; D gene: TRBD1; V gene: TRBV27; J gene: TRBJ2-7; CDR3 DNA: TGTGCCAGCAGTTTATCGACCGGGACAGGGTCCTACGAGCAGTACTTC; CDR3 protein: CASSLSTGTGSYEQYF
clone size: few; D gene: .; V gene: TRBV7-9; J gene: TRBJ2-6; CDR3 DNA: TGTGCCAGCAGCTTAGGCGGCTCTGGGGCCAACGTCCTGACTTTC; CDR3 protein: CASSLGGSGANVLTF
clone size: .; D gene: TRBD1; V gene: TRBV7-2; J gene: TRBJ1-1; CDR3 DNA: TGTGCCAGCAGCTTCGGGACAGGGGTCCCGAGAGCTTTCTTT; CDR3 protein: CASSFGTGVPRAFF
clone size: .; D gene: .; V gene: TRBV13; J gene: TRBJ2-3; CDR3 DNA: TGTGCCAGCAGCAGGGACGGGAGCACAGATACGCAGTATTTT; CDR3 protein: CASSRDGSTDTQYF
clone size: .; D gene: TRBD1; V gene: TRBV7-6; J gene: TRBJ2-3; CDR3 DNA: TGTGCCAGCAGCCCCTCGAGGGACAGGGGGCGAGCAGATACGCAGTATTTT; CDR3 protein: CASSPSRDRGRADTQYF
clone size: .; D gene: .; V gene: TRBV27; J gene: TRBJ2-1; CDR3 DNA: TGTGCCACCTTCCCCAACCGGGAGACTGATGAGCAGTTCTTC; CDR3 protein: CATFPNRETDEQFF
clone size: once; D gene: .; V gene: TRBV2; J gene: TRBJ2-1; CDR3 DNA: TGTGCCAGCATAGACCCCGCGGGTCCATCCTACAATGAGCAGTTCTTC; CDR3 protein: CASIDPAGPSYNEQFF
clone size: .; D gene: .; V gene: TRBV4-1; J gene: TRBJ1-1; CDR3 DNA: TGCGCCAGCAGCCATATGGGGGCATCAAACACTGAAGCTTTCTTT; CDR3 protein: CASSHMGASNTEAFF
clone size: few; D gene: TRBD2; V gene: TRBV10-2; J gene: TRBJ2-7; CDR3 DNA: TGCGCCAGCAGTGAAACGGGGGGAAGTTACGAGCAGTACTTC; CDR3 protein: CASSETGGSYEQYF
clone size: .; D gene: .; V gene: TRBV5-8; J gene: TRBJ2-7; CDR3 DNA: TGTGCCAGCAGCTTTTCAGGGTATTCCTACGAGCAGTACTTC; CDR3 protein: CASSFSGYSYEQYF
clone size: .; D gene: TRBD2; V gene: TRBV27; J gene: TRBJ2-2; CDR3 DNA: TGTGCCAGCAGTAAACAACTAGCGTCGGCCCTCACCGGGGAGCTGTTTTTT; CDR3 protein: CASSKQLASALTGELFF
clone size: .; D gene: .; V gene: TRBV6-1; J gene: TRBJ2-6; CDR3 DNA: TGTGCCAGCAGTGAAAGGGAATCTGGGGCCAACGTCCTGACTTTC; CDR3 protein: CASSERESGANVLTF
clone size: .; D gene: .; V gene: TRBV7-6; J gene: TRBJ2-2; CDR3 DNA: TGTGCCAGCAGCTTACCGATTTCCGGGGAGCTGTTTTTT; CDR3 protein: CASSLPISGELFF